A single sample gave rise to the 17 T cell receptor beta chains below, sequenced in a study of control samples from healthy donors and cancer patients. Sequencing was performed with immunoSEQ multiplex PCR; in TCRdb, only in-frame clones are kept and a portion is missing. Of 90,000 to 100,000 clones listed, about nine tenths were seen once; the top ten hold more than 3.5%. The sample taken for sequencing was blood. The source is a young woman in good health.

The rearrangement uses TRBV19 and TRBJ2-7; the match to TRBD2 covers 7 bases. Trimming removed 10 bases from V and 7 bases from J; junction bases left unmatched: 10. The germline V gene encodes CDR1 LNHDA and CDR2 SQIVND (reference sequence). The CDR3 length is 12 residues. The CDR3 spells CATAGTIDEQYF. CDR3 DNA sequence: TGTGCCACAGCCGGGACTATAGATGAGCAGTACTTC.

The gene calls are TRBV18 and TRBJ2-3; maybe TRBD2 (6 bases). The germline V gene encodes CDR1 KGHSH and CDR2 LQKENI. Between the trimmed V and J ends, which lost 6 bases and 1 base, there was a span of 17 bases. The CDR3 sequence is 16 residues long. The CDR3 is CASSSAPGDGTDTQYF. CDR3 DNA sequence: TGTGCCAGCTCGTCTGCGCCGGGGGACGGCACAGATACGCAGTATTTT.

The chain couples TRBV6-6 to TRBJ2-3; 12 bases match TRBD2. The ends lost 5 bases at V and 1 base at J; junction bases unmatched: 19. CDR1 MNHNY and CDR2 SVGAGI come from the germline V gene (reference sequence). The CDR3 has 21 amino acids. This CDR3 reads CASSPRFSFLAGGLGTDTQYF. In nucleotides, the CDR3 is TGTGCCAGCAGTCCCCGATTTTCCTTTCTAGCGGGGGGGCTGGGCACAGATACGCAGTATTTT.

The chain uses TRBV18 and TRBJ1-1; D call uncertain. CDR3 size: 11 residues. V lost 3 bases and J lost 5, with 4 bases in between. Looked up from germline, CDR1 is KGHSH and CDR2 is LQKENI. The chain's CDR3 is CASSPETEAFF. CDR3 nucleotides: TGTGCCAGCTCACCTGAGACTGAAGCTTTCTTT. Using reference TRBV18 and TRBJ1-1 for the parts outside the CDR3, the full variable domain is NAGVMQNPRHLVRRRGQEARLRCSPMKGHSHVYWYRQLPEEGLKFMVYLQKENIIDESGMPKERFSAEFPKEGPSILRIQQVVRGDSAAYFCASSPETEAFFGQGTRLTVV.

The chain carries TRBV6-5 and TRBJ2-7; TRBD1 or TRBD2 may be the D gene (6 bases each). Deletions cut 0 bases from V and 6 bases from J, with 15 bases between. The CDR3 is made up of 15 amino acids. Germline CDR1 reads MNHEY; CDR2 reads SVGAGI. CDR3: CASSYSGGSFGEQYF. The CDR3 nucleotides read TGTGCCAGCAGTTACTCAGGGGGGTCCTTTGGCGAGCAGTACTTC.

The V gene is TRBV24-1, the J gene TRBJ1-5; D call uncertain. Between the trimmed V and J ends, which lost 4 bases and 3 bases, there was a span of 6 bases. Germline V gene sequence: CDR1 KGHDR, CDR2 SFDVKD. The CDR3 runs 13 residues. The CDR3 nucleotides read TGTGCCACCAGTGACCGTTACAATCAGCCCCAGCATTTT. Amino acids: CATSDRYNQPQHF.

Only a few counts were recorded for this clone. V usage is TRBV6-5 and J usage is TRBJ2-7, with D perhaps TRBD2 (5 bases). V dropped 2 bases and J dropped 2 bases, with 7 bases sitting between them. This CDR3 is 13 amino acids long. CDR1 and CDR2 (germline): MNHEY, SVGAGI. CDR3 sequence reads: CASSYTGTYEQYF. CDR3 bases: TGTGCCAGCAGTTACACCGGGACCTACGAGCAGTACTTC.

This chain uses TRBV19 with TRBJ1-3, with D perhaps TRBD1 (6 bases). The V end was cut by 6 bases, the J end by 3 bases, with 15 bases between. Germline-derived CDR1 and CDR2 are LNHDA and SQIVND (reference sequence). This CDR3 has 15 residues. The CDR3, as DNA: TGTGCCAGTAGGACAAGAGGGGGAAATGGAAACACCATATATTTT. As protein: CASRTRGGNGNTIYF.

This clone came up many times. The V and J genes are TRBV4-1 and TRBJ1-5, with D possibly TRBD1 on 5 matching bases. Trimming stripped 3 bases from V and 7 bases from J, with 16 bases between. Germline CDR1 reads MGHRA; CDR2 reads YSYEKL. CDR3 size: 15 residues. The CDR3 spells CASSQGGGRGQPQHF. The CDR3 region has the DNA TGCGCCAGCAGCCAGGGGGGAGGTCGCGGGCAGCCCCAGCATTTT.

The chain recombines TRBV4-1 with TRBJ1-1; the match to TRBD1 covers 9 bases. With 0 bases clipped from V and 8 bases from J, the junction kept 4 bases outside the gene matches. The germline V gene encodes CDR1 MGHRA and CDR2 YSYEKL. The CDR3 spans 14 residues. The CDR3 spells CASSQDLGTGEAFF. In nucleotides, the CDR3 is TGCGCCAGCAGCCAAGATTTGGGGACAGGGGAAGCTTTCTTT.

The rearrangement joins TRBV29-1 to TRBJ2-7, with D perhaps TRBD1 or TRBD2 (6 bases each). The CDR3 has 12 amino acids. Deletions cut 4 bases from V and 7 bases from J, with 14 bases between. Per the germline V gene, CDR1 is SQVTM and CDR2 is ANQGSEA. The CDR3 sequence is CSVVGGPQEQYF. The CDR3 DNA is TGCAGCGTTGTAGGGGGGCCTCAGGAGCAGTACTTC.

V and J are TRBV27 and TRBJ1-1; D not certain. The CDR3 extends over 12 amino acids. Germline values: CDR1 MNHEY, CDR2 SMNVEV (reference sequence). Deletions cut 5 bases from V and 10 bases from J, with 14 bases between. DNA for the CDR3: TGTGCCAGCAGTAAAATGGGTTCTGCAGCTTTCTTT. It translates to CASSKMGSAAFF.

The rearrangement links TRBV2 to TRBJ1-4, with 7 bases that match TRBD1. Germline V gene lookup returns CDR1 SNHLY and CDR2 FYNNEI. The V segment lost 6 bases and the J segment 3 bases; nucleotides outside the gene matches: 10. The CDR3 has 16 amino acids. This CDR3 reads CASRLGQEGANEKLFF. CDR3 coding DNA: TGTGCCAGCAGGCTCGGACAGGAAGGGGCTAATGAAAAACTGTTTTTT.

CDR3 sequence: CASSLDRAGATGELFF. The CDR3 coding sequence is TGTGCCAGCAGCTTAGATAGAGCGGGGGCCACCGGGGAGCTGTTTTTT. J is TRBJ2-2 and V is TRBV13; 8 bases match TRBD2. Germline CDR1 and CDR2: PRHDT and FYEKMQ (reference sequence). With 1 base clipped from V and 4 bases from J, the junction kept 5 bases outside the gene matches. This CDR3 spans 16 amino acids.

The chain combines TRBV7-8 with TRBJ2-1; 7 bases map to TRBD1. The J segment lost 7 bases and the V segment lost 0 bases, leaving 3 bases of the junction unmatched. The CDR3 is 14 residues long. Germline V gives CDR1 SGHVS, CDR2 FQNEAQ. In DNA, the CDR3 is TGTGCCAGCAGCTTAGCAGGGGGCAGGAATGAGCAGTTCTTC. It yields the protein CASSLAGGRNEQFF.

The CDR3 reads CASSPDRGRTGELFF. CDR3 sequence (DNA): TGTGCCAGCAGCCCAGACAGGGGGCGTACCGGGGAGCTGTTTTTT. The V gene is TRBV7-2, the J gene TRBJ2-2; the match to TRBD1 covers 10 bases. This CDR3 has 15 residues. V shed 5 bases, J shed 5 bases, and the junction held 5 bases outside the gene matches. CDR1 is SGHTA, CDR2 FQGNSA, per germline.

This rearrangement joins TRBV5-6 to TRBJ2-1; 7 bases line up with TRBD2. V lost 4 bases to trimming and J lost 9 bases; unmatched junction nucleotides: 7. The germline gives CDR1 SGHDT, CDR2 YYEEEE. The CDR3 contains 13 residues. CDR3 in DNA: TGTGCCAGCAGCCCAGGACTAGTCGTTGAGCAGTTCTTC. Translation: CASSPGLVVEQFF.